This T cell receptor (beta chain) was identified in a study of CD8 T cells in ankylosing spondylitis. This clonotype was seen more than once but under ten times. Its target is unknown. Study-wide findings and caveats: Disease-linked clones proved CD8+ and comparatively uncommon in peripheral blood.

For TCR beta, libraries came from quantitative 5'-RACE with molecular barcodes. TCRdb recomputed calls from the 5' RACE reads with MiXCR, one row per CDR3 protein. The top ten hold about 1% of the sample, which has 350,000 or so distinct CDR3 sequences, roughly 15% seen once. The CDR3 covers 18 residues. V lost 3 bases and J lost 7; bases outside the gene matches: 14. Germline assignment: CDR1 SGHRS and CDR2 YFSETQ. This TCR derives from a male donor with ankylosing spondylitis or in good health (not recorded which). The chain carries TRBV5-1 and TRBJ2-2; 11 positions match TRBD2. Sequenced sample: blood, either unsorted or a sorted T cell fraction (not recorded which). The CDR3 coding sequence is TGCGCCAGCAGCTCCGGTAGCGGGAGGGCCCAGAATTTCGGGGAGCTGTTTTTT. Residues: CASSSGSGRAQNFGELFF. The whole variable domain, remainder taken from reference TRBV5-1 and TRBJ2-2, is KAGVTQTPRYLIKTRGQQVTLSCSPISGHRSVSWYQQTPGQGLQFLFEYFSETQRNKGNFPGRFSGRQFSNSRSEMNVSTLELGDSALYLCASSSGSGRAQNFGELFFGEGSRLTVL.